This TCR beta chain stems from a study of T-cell reconstitution after alpha-beta-depleted transplantation in children. The germline V gene encodes CDR1 SEHNR and CDR2 FQNEAQ (reference sequence). There are 13 residues in the CDR3. Preparation of the TCRbeta library was carried out with unique molecular identifiers. Each CDR3 protein gets one entry after TCRdb re-called the PCR reads with MiXCR. This table holds roughly 610,000 distinct CDR3 sequences, over 9.5% found once. This clonotype has more than one count but fewer than ten. Sequence at one end of the junction differs from germline and may be a read error.

The gene calls are TRBV7-9 and TRBJ2-1; D possibly corresponds to TRBD1 (5 bases). This TCR was sampled from a human donor who donated a stem cell graft to a child with acute myeloid leukemia. The sample consisted of PBMCs from the stem cell graft donor, taken from the stem cell graft. The CDR3 reads CASSLEVEDRRLF. In DNA, the CDR3 is TGTGCCAGCAGCTTAGAGGTTGAAGACAGAAGGCTCTTC.